Listed below are T cell receptor beta chains from one sample, sequenced in a study of cytomegalovirus exposure and HLA in healthy donors. Measured with immunoSEQ multiplex PCR; TCRdb has only the in-frame clones, and not every one. The repertoire has around 110,000 clones, approximately 78% of them found once; the top ten carry roughly 23%. Sequences were obtained from PBMCs. The receptors shown here come from a man aged 25-45 years in good health and CMV-seropositive. Each CDR3 is given with its conserved first and last residue. Fields, in order: clone size, J gene, V gene, D gene, CDR3 protein, CDR3 DNA. The D gene is left open where the match is weak. Rows may omit the clone size; those that give it use once, few, many or a size class.

NA,TRBJ2-7,TRBV28,TRBD2,CASRPGGGAGEQYF,TGTGCCAGCAGACCGGGGGGAGGGGCGGGGGAGCAGTACTTC
NA,TRBJ1-5,TRBV13,NA,CASSFSGGNQPQHF,TGTGCCAGCAGCTTCAGTGGAGGCAATCAGCCCCAGCATTTT
NA,TRBJ1-1,TRBV19,NA,CASNLMAGGRTEAFF,TGTGCCAGTAACCTCATGGCCGGGGGGCGAACTGAAGCTTTCTTT
NA,TRBJ1-1,TRBV5-8,TRBD1,CASSPGGTEAFF,TGTGCCAGCAGCCCAGGGGGCACTGAAGCTTTCTTT
NA,TRBJ2-6,TRBV5-1,NA,CASSLGVMGGANVLTF,TGCGCCAGCAGCTTGGGTGTGATGGGCGGGGCCAACGTCCTGACTTTC
NA,TRBJ1-2,TRBV14,NA,CASSQDLDTIYGYTF,TGTGCCAGCAGCCAAGACCTGGACACCATCTATGGCTACACCTTC
NA,TRBJ1-1,TRBV6-4,NA,CASSDLNTEAFF,TGTGCCAGCAGTGACCTTAACACTGAAGCTTTCTTT
once,TRBJ2-5,TRBV9,NA,CASSVWWGVGETQYF,TGTGCCAGCAGCGTATGGTGGGGAGTAGGGGAGACCCAGTACTTC
few,TRBJ1-2,TRBV2,NA,CASRRFGGYTF,TGTGCCAGCAGACGGTTTGGTGGCTACACCTTC
NA,TRBJ2-1,TRBV11-3,TRBD1,CASSFGTGGNEQFF,TGTGCCAGCAGCTTCGGGACAGGGGGCAATGAGCAGTTCTTC
NA,TRBJ1-2,TRBV6-6,TRBD1,CASSTTGGEGYTF,TGTGCCAGCAGCACTACAGGGGGCGAGGGCTACACCTTC
NA,TRBJ2-3,TRBV14,NA,CASSPGGDTQYF,TGTGCCAGCAGCCCAGGGGGGGATACGCAGTATTTT
NA,TRBJ1-6,TRBV28,NA,CATSLGGGPPLHF,TGTGCCACCTCACTTGGGGGGGGACCACCCCTCCACTTT
NA,TRBJ2-1,TRBV7-3,TRBD2,CASSLLAGGYNEQFF,TGTGCCAGCAGCTTATTAGCGGGGGGATACAATGAGCAGTTCTTC
NA,TRBJ2-1,TRBV19,TRBD1,CASSLGTGGGNEQFF,TGTGCCAGTAGTCTTGGGACAGGGGGAGGGAATGAGCAGTTCTTC
NA,TRBJ1-4,TRBV11-2,TRBD1,CASSLIVQGATPTNEKLFF,TGTGCCAGCAGCTTAATTGTGCAGGGGGCAACCCCAACTAATGAAAAACTGTTTTTT
NA,TRBJ2-2,TRBV5-1,TRBD2,CASGVTSGYTGELFF,TGCGCCAGCGGGGTTACTAGCGGTTACACCGGGGAGCTGTTTTTT
NA,TRBJ1-5,TRBV19,TRBD1,CASTPGQGTQPQHF,TGTGCCAGTACGCCGGGACAGGGGACTCAGCCCCAGCATTTT
NA,TRBJ2-5,TRBV2,NA,CASSEWAGQETQYF,TGTGCCAGCAGTGAATGGGCAGGCCAGGAGACCCAGTACTTC
NA,TRBJ1-1,TRBV19,TRBD1,CASSIKGTGRGMNTEAFF,TGTGCCAGTAGTATAAAAGGGACAGGGAGGGGGATGAACACTGAAGCTTTCTTT
NA,TRBJ1-2,TRBV5-1,NA,CASGSTQGGYTF,TGCGCCAGCGGATCCACACAGGGTGGCTACACCTTC
NA,TRBJ2-5,TRBV5-5,TRBD1,CASSFDRDETQYF,TGTGCCAGCAGCTTCGACAGGGACGAGACCCAGTACTTC
NA,TRBJ1-6,TRBV9,NA,CASSVGGHNSPLHF,TGTGCCAGCAGCGTAGGTGGGCATAATTCACCCCTCCACTTT
NA,TRBJ1-1,TRBV2,NA,CASISGGGIEAFF,TGTGCCAGCATCAGTGGGGGGGGGATTGAAGCTTTCTTT
NA,TRBJ2-7,TRBV11-2,NA,CASSLGAGRNEQYF,TGTGCCAGCAGCTTGGGGGCAGGGCGGAACGAGCAGTACTTC
NA,TRBJ2-5,TRBV27,NA,CASSFLGGTQETQYF,TGTGCCAGCAGTTTTCTAGGGGGTACCCAAGAGACCCAGTACTTC
few,TRBJ2-5,TRBV7-2,NA,CASSLERGETQYF,TGTGCCAGCAGCTTAGAGAGGGGGGAGACCCAGTACTTC
NA,TRBJ2-1,TRBV6-5,TRBD2,CASSSGTSLLSYEQFF,TGTGCCAGCAGTTCCGGGACTAGCCTACTTAGCTATGAGCAGTTCTTC
NA,TRBJ2-3,TRBV4-1,TRBD2,CASSHPGLAGGPRKADTQYF,TGCGCCAGCAGCCACCCGGGACTAGCGGGAGGGCCCAGGAAGGCAGATACGCAGTATTTT
NA,TRBJ2-5,TRBV18,TRBD2,CASSPLGLGAGETQYF,TGTGCCAGCTCACCACTAGGACTAGGGGCTGGCGAGACCCAGTACTTC
NA,TRBJ2-3,TRBV6-1,TRBD2,CASSVLAGGEDTQYF,TGTGCCAGCAGTGTTCTAGCGGGGGGGGAAGATACGCAGTATTTT
NA,TRBJ1-5,TRBV7-2,NA,CASSLVGDQPQHF,TGTGCCAGCAGCTTAGTAGGGGATCAGCCCCAGCATTTT
NA,TRBJ2-1,TRBV6-5,NA,CASSPLSQDEQFF,TGTGCCAGCAGTCCCCTGTCACAGGATGAGCAGTTCTTC
NA,TRBJ1-2,TRBV25-1,NA,CASSGTGGDGYTF,TGTGCCAGCAGCGGGACGGGGGGCGATGGCTACACCTTC
once,TRBJ2-2,TRBV5-1,NA,CASSLILSVPSRKTGELFF,TGCGCCAGCAGCTTGATCCTCTCGGTCCCTAGTAGAAAGACCGGGGAGCTGTTTTTT
NA,TRBJ1-1,TRBV5-5,NA,CASSPTGTRDTEAFF,TGTGCCAGCAGCCCTACAGGGACAAGGGACACTGAAGCTTTCTTT